A selection of T cell receptor beta chains follows, all from one sample in a study of shared clonotypes between healthy human individuals. The repertoire was sequenced with immunoSEQ multiplex PCR; TCRdb's copy has only in-frame clones and lacks some. The sample holds 660,000 or so clones, roughly 96% seen once. Specimen: naive CD8+ T cells sorted from blood. The receptors come from a woman in her thirties in good health. The CDR3 runs from the conserved cysteine through the conserved F or W. A D gene is named only where the DNA matches it firmly. A clone size is listed for some rows: how often the clone was seen (once, few, many), or a class if it is expanded.

clone_size j_call d_call v_call cdr3_aa cdr3_nt
NA TRBJ2-2 NA TRBV18 CASSPPWGPHTGELFF TGTGCCAGCTCACCACCCTGGGGTCCGCACACCGGGGAGCTGTTTTTT
NA TRBJ2-7 NA TRBV19 CASSGVQGPLSEQYF TGTGCCAGTAGTGGGGTGCAGGGTCCGTTAAGCGAGCAGTACTTC
NA TRBJ2-7 NA TRBV19 CASRKGIDEQYF TGTGCCAGTAGGAAGGGCATCGACGAGCAGTACTTC
NA TRBJ2-1 NA TRBV19 CASSISGKNYNEQFF TGTGCCAGTAGTATCTCTGGAAAGAACTACAATGAGCAGTTCTTC
NA TRBJ2-7 NA TRBV15 CATSRDLGLLREQYF TGTGCCACCAGCAGAGATCTCGGACTGCTACGCGAGCAGTACTTC
NA TRBJ2-1 NA TRBV2 CASSEAPISSYNEQFF TGTGCCAGCAGTGAAGCCCCCATTAGCTCCTACAATGAGCAGTTCTTC
once TRBJ2-7 NA TRBV7-9 CASSATDSNYEQYF TGTGCCAGCAGTGCTACCGACAGTAACTACGAGCAGTACTTC
NA TRBJ2-1 TRBD2 TRBV5-6 CASSLIRGGEQFF TGTGCCAGCAGCTTGATTCGGGGGGGTGAGCAGTTCTTC
NA TRBJ1-4 NA TRBV28 CASSRAEWNEKLFF TGTGCCAGCAGCAGGGCTGAGTGGAATGAAAAACTGTTTTTT
NA TRBJ2-1 TRBD1 TRBV7-1 CASSPGTGDYNEQFF TGTGCCAGCAGTCCCGGGACAGGGGATTACAATGAGCAGTTCTTC
NA TRBJ1-2 NA TRBV4-1 CASSQDTGGSFGYTF TGCGCCAGCAGCCAAGATACCGGGGGATCATTTGGCTACACCTTC
NA TRBJ2-7 NA TRBV11-2 CASSANLGLGKYGEQYF TGTGCCAGCAGCGCTAATCTAGGACTGGGGAAATATGGCGAGCAGTACTTC
NA TRBJ2-2 NA TRBV7-9 CASSRRVTGELFF TGTGCCAGCAGCCGCAGGGTCACCGGGGAGCTGTTTTTT
NA TRBJ2-7 NA TRBV19 CASSPHGGAYEQYF TGTGCCAGTAGCCCCCACGGGGGAGCCTACGAGCAGTACTTC
NA TRBJ2-3 TRBD2 TRBV27 CASSLGAGEGTQYF TGTGCCAGCAGTTTAGGAGCGGGAGAAGGGACGCAGTATTTT
NA TRBJ2-1 TRBD2 TRBV5-6 CASSLGGGINEQFF TGTGCCAGCAGCTTGGGCGGGGGTATCAATGAGCAGTTCTTC
NA TRBJ1-2 NA TRBV28 CASSLRGPTIYGYTF TGTGCCAGCAGTTTAAGGGGCCCAACCATCTATGGCTACACCTTC
NA TRBJ1-2 TRBD1 TRBV2 CASRTGDGYTF TGTGCCAGCCGGACAGGGGATGGCTACACCTTC
NA TRBJ2-5 NA TRBV4-1 CASSLGHKETQYF TGCGCCAGCTCCCTGGGGCACAAAGAGACCCAGTACTTC
NA TRBJ2-2 TRBD2 TRBV15 CATSSLTSGNTGELFF TGTGCCACCAGCAGCCTGACTAGCGGGAACACCGGGGAGCTGTTTTTT
NA TRBJ2-1 TRBD2 TRBV5-1 CASRWTSGRAFYNEQFF TGCGCCAGCAGGTGGACTAGCGGGAGGGCCTTTTACAATGAGCAGTTCTTC
NA TRBJ2-3 TRBD2 TRBV5-1 CASSPGLADTDTQYF TGCGCCAGCAGCCCAGGACTAGCAGACACAGATACGCAGTATTTT
NA TRBJ2-1 TRBD2 TRBV6-5 CASSSLAGSNEQFF TGTGCCAGCAGTTCCCTAGCGGGTAGTAATGAGCAGTTCTTC
NA TRBJ2-5 TRBD2 TRBV20-1 CSARLAGDLYF TGCAGTGCTAGGTTAGCGGGAGATCTGTACTTC
NA TRBJ2-2 NA TRBV5-1 CASSLWWGRAGELFF TGCGCCAGCAGCTTGTGGTGGGGACGGGCCGGGGAGCTGTTTTTT
NA TRBJ1-1 NA TRBV4-1 CASSRSRGLMKRDTEAFF TGCGCCAGCAGCCGATCCAGGGGTTTGATGAAGCGAGACACTGAAGCTTTCTTT
NA TRBJ2-7 NA TRBV19 CASSAGSSYEQYF TGTGCCAGTAGTGCCGGTAGCTCCTACGAGCAGTACTTC